These 25 T cell receptor beta chains were all obtained from the same sample, sequenced in a study of cytomegalovirus exposure and HLA in healthy donors. The primer mix had 60 Vbeta and 13 Jbeta primers. The method was immunoSEQ multiplex PCR; TCRdb's version includes in-frame clones alone and lacks a portion of them. Of some 48,000 clones in the sample, around 81% were seen once. Input material: PBMCs. The origin of the receptors is a man aged 30 to 39 in good health and CMV-seropositive.

This chain connects TRBV28 to TRBJ2-3; 12 nucleotides line up with TRBD2. CDR1 MDHEN and CDR2 SYDVKM come from the germline V gene. This CDR3 is 15 amino acids long. With 4 bases clipped from V and 4 bases from J, the junction kept 3 bases outside the gene matches. CDR3 sequence reads: CASSSTSGGADTQYF. The CDR3 nucleotides read TGTGCCAGCAGTTCGACTAGCGGGGGTGCAGATACGCAGTATTTT.

This clone was counted only a few times. The CDR3 DNA reads TGTGCCAGCAGTGCTAGCGGGGGGGCCACAGATACGCAGTATTTT. Residues: CASSASGGATDTQYF. The chain uses TRBV6-4 and TRBJ2-3; 12 bases align to TRBD2. Germline CDR1 and CDR2: MRHNA and SNTAGT. V trimming: 4 bases; J trimming: 2 bases; junction bases outside the gene matches: 1. The CDR3 consists of 15 residues.

This clone was observed a handful of times. The chain has TRBV6-1 and TRBJ2-1, with TRBD2 matching 13 bases. CDR3 length: 14 amino acids. CDR1 is MNHNS and CDR2 is SASEGT in the germline V gene. V dropped 4 bases and J dropped 6; count of bases not matched to a gene: 0. CDR3 DNA sequence: TGTGCCAGCAGTGGACTAGCGGGGGGCAATGAGCAGTTCTTC. It yields the protein CASSGLAGGNEQFF.

The chain uses TRBV6-4 and TRBJ1-3; D ambiguous. The CDR3 length is 14 residues. Germline-derived CDR1 and CDR2 are MRHNA and SNTAGT. V lost 3 bases, J lost 0 bases, and 6 bases lay in between. CDR3 in amino acids: CASSELSSGNTIYF. CDR3 nucleotide sequence: TGTGCCAGCAGTGAACTAAGCTCTGGAAACACCATATATTTT.

Of note for this clone: Other DNA sequences of this sample code for an identical CDR3. The CDR3 DNA follows: TGTGCCAGCAGTTTACAGGGGTACACTGAAGCTTTCTTT. Translating it yields CASSLQGYTEAFF. The chain has TRBV27 and TRBJ1-1; TRBD1 might be the D (6 bases). This CDR3 is 13 amino acids long. The germline V and J ends were trimmed by 2 bases and 3 bases, with 7 bases remaining between them. Germline V gives CDR1 MNHEY, CDR2 SMNVEV (reference sequence).

This clone was found once. The chain has TRBV7-2 and TRBJ1-5; weak D call: TRBD1 (6 bases). The V end lost 5 bases, the J end lost 3 bases, and 14 bases lay between the germline ends. CDR1 is SGHTA, CDR2 FQGNSA, per germline. The CDR3 length is 15 residues. DNA for the CDR3: TGTGCCAGCAGCACCAAACAGGGATCCAATCAGCCCCAGCATTTT. It translates to CASSTKQGSNQPQHF.

The gene calls are TRBV5-4 and TRBJ1-4; no firm D call. This CDR3 region has 16 residues. Trimming shortened V by 1 base and J by 7 bases, and 17 bases separated the two germline ends. In germline, CDR1 is SGHNT, CDR2 YYREEE (reference sequence). CDR3 DNA: TGTGCCAGCAGCTTGTGGGGAGGGAAGGGCGGTGAAAAACTGTTTTTT. Protein: CASSLWGGKGGEKLFF.

The rearrangement links TRBV30 to TRBJ1-5; a weak D match, TRBD1 (6 bases). V shed 4 bases and J shed 0 bases, with 19 bases lying between them. This CDR3 region has 17 residues. CDR1 and CDR2 (germline): GTSNPN, SVGIG (reference sequence). As DNA, the CDR3 is TGTGCCTGGAAATTATCCCTGGACAGCAATAGCAATCAGCCCCAGCATTTT. Translating it yields CAWKLSLDSNSNQPQHF.

The V call is TRBV2, the J call TRBJ1-5; D gene uncertain. Germline lookup yields CDR1 SNHLY and CDR2 FYNNEI. The germline V and J ends were trimmed by 6 bases and 2 bases, with 11 bases remaining between them. The CDR3 is made up of 14 amino acids. CDR3 sequence (DNA): TGTGCCAGCAGCCACGAGGTGGGCAATCAGCCCCAGCATTTT. Its translation: CASSHEVGNQPQHF.

V usage is TRBV9 and J usage is TRBJ1-5, with 7 positions matching TRBD1. Trimming took 2 bases from V and 3 from J; bases not matched to a gene: 5. The V gene's germline CDR1 is SGDLS and CDR2 YYNGEE. The CDR3 runs 15 residues. The CDR3 reads CASSVTGVDNQPQHF. CDR3 nucleotide sequence: TGTGCCAGCAGCGTTACAGGGGTGGACAATCAGCCCCAGCATTTT.

The chain couples TRBV6-6 to TRBJ1-3; 7 nucleotides align to TRBD1. The trim removed 6 bases at V and 3 bases at J, leaving 5 bases unmatched. Germline V gene sequence: CDR1 MNHNY, CDR2 SVGAGI (reference sequence). There are 14 residues in the CDR3. The CDR3 coding sequence is TGTGCCAGCAGGAACTACAGGGGTGGAAACACCATATATTTT. This gives the protein CASRNYRGGNTIYF.

The rearrangement links TRBV28 to TRBJ2-7; 7 nucleotides align to TRBD2. CDR1 is MDHEN and CDR2 is SYDVKM in the germline V gene. The CDR3 extends over 17 amino acids. Losses at the gene ends were 2 bases for V and 2 bases for J; bases not matched to a gene: 12. CDR3 sequence: CASSLILSAGVPYEQYF. The CDR3 nucleotides read TGTGCCAGCAGTTTAATCCTGTCGGCGGGGGTTCCCTACGAGCAGTACTTC.

The V and J genes are TRBV5-6 and TRBJ1-5, with 8 positions matching TRBD1. J gave up 4 bases and V 0 bases, and 0 bases lay outside the gene matches. Germline-derived CDR1 and CDR2 are SGHDT and YYEEEE. There are 14 residues in the CDR3. In DNA form, the CDR3 reads TGTGCCAGCAGCTTGGGGACAGGGAATCAGCCCCAGCATTTT. Translated, it gives CASSLGTGNQPQHF. Complete variable domain (other parts from reference TRBV5-6 and TRBJ1-5): DAGVTQSPTHLIKTRGQQVTLRCSPKSGHDTVSWYQQALGQGPQFIFQYYEEEERQRGNFPDRFSGHQFPNYSSELNVNALLLGDSALYLCASSLGTGNQPQHFGDGTRLSIL.

V usage is TRBV29-1 and J usage is TRBJ2-5; D is ambiguous. CDR1 is SQVTM and CDR2 is ANQGSEA in the germline V gene. This CDR3 spans 13 amino acids. V was shortened by 1 base and J by 2 bases, with 8 bases between the two germline ends. CDR3 sequence: CSVEVAAQETQYF. In nucleotides, the CDR3 is TGCAGCGTTGAAGTGGCTGCTCAAGAGACCCAGTACTTC.

The chain has TRBV13 and TRBJ2-3; D is perhaps TRBD2 (7 bases). This CDR3 has 17 residues. Germline CDR1 PRHDT, CDR2 FYEKMQ (reference sequence). The V gene lost 0 bases and the J gene lost 2 bases, with 15 bases spanning the gap. The CDR3 here is CASSLGRGAGSTDTQYF. The CDR3 DNA reads TGTGCCAGCAGCTTAGGCCGGGGGGCCGGATCCACAGATACGCAGTATTTT.

V gene TRBV14 combines with J gene TRBJ2-7; no firm D call. Germline CDR1 SGHDN, CDR2 FVKESK. The CDR3 contains 13 residues. V was clipped by 1 base and J by 6 bases, with 10 bases between them. CDR3 loop: CASSQGWPAEQYF. In nucleotides, the CDR3 is TGTGCCAGCAGCCAAGGGTGGCCCGCCGAGCAGTACTTC.

V usage is TRBV15 and J usage is TRBJ2-7, with 7 bases lining up with TRBD2. Trimming removed 3 bases from V and 2 bases from J; junction bases left unmatched: 4. CDR3 length: 14 amino acids. Germline CDR1 is LNHNV and CDR2 is YYDKDF (reference sequence). This CDR3 is CATSRSRGAYEQYF. CDR3 nucleotides: TGTGCCACCAGCAGGAGCCGGGGGGCCTACGAGCAGTACTTC.

The chain has TRBV30 and TRBJ1-3; tentatively, D is TRBD1 (5 bases). Germline-derived CDR1 and CDR2 are GTSNPN and SVGIG (reference sequence). Trimming took off 2 bases at V and 3 bases at J, with 14 bases between the two ends. This CDR3 contains 15 residues. CDR3 DNA sequence: TGTGCCTGGAGTTCCCGGGGGGTATTTGGAAACACCATATATTTT. Protein sequence: CAWSSRGVFGNTIYF.

The chain employs TRBV18 and TRBJ2-6; unclear D gene. V was pared by 6 bases and J by 0 bases, with 6 bases between. Per the germline V gene, CDR1 is KGHSH and CDR2 is LQKENI. The CDR3 covers 14 residues. The CDR3 DNA follows: TGTGCCAGCTCTCTGAGCTCTGGGGCCAACGTCCTGACTTTC. Translating it yields CASSLSSGANVLTF.

V is TRBV5-4 and J is TRBJ1-2; weak D call: TRBD1 (5 bases). Germline CDR1 reads SGHNT; CDR2 reads YYREEE (reference sequence). This CDR3 has 17 residues. V lost 1 base, J lost 2 bases, and 18 bases lay in between. CDR3 in amino acids: CASSLKGWEDRNYGYTF. The CDR3 nucleotides read TGTGCCAGCAGCTTGAAGGGGTGGGAGGATCGAAACTATGGCTACACCTTC.

This chain's CDR3 is CASSFQGSGNTIYF. CDR3 DNA sequence: TGTGCCAGCAGTTTTCAGGGATCAGGAAACACCATATATTTT. The rearrangement uses TRBV27 and TRBJ1-3; maybe TRBD1 (5 bases). Between the trimmed V and J ends, which lost 3 bases and 4 bases, there was a span of 10 bases. Germline lookup yields CDR1 MNHEY and CDR2 SMNVEV (reference sequence). This CDR3 is built from 14 residues.

In the case of this clone: This may come from a read error, since a much larger clone is one base off. V gene TRBV7-8 combines with J gene TRBJ1-1, with TRBD1 matching over 10 bases. CDR1 SGHVS and CDR2 FQNEAQ come from the germline V gene. Germline trimming cut 2 bases from V and 4 bases from J; bases unmatched to any gene: 1. There are 14 residues in the CDR3. CDR3 nucleotide sequence: TGTGCCAGCAGCTTAAGGACAGGGGGCACTGAAGCTTTCTTT. This translates into CASSLRTGGTEAFF.

The chain has TRBV6-5 and TRBJ1-1, with D perhaps TRBD1 (5 bases). Germline lookup yields CDR1 MNHEY and CDR2 SVGAGI. CDR3 length: 15 residues. V dropped 0 bases and J dropped 2 bases, with 10 bases sitting between them. The CDR3 bases are TGTGCCAGCAGTTACTCGGTCGGGGGAAACACTGAAGCTTTCTTT. Translation: CASSYSVGGNTEAFF.

The J gene is TRBJ2-7, the V gene TRBV6-5, with a weak D call TRBD2 (6 bases). Germline loops: CDR1 MNHEY, CDR2 SVGAGI. The V end was cut by 0 bases, the J end by 7 bases, with 16 bases between. The CDR3 has 15 amino acids. The CDR3 region is CASSYSGYNAGEQYF. The CDR3 region has the DNA TGTGCCAGCAGTTACTCAGGGTACAACGCGGGAGAGCAGTACTTC.

The chain employs TRBV5-6 and TRBJ1-2, with D possibly being TRBD1 (5 bases). The germline V gene has CDR1 SGHDT and CDR2 YYEEEE. Trimming left V 0 bases short and J 8 bases short, with 20 bases between. CDR3 size: 16 residues. The DNA for the CDR3 is TGTGCCAGCAGCTTGGGGAGGGAGGGGATCTTTACCGGCTACACCTTC. Translation: CASSLGREGIFTGYTF.